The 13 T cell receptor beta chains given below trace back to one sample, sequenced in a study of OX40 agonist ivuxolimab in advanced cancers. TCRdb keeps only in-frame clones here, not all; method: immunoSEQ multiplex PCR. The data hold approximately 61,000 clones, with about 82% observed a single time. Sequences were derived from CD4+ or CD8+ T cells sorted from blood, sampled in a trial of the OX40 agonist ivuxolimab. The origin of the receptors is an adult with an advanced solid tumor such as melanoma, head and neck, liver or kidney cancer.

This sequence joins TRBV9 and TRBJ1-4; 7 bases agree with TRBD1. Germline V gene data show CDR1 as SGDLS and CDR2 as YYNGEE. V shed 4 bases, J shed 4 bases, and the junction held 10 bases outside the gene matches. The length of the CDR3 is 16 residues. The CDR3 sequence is CASSSPQGQNNEKLFF. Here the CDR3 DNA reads TGTGCCAGCAGCTCTCCCCAGGGACAGAATAATGAAAAACTGTTTTTT.

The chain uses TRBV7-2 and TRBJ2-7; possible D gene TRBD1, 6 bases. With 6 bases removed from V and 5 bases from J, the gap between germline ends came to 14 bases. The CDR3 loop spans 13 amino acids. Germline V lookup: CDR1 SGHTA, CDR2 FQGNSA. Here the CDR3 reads CASRLPPGDEQYF. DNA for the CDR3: TGTGCCAGCAGATTACCCCCAGGGGACGAGCAGTACTTC. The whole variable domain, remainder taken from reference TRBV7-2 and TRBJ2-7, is GAGVSQSPSNKVTEKGKDVELRCDPISGHTALYWYRQSLGQGLEFLIYFQGNSAPDKSGLPSDRFSAERTGGSVSTLTIQRTQQEDSAVYLCASRLPPGDEQYFGPGTRLTVT.

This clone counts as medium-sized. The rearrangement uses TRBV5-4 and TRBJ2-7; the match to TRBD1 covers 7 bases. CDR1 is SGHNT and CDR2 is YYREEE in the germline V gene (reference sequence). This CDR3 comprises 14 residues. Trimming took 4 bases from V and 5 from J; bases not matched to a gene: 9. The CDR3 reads CASSVTGQRNEQYF. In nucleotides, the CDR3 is TGTGCCAGCAGCGTAACGGGACAGCGGAACGAGCAGTACTTC.

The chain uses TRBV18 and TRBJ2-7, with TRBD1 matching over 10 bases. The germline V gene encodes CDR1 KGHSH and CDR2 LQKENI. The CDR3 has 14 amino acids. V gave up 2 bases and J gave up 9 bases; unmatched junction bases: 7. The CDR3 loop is CASSPLGTGVGQYF. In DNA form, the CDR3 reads TGTGCCAGCTCACCATTGGGGACAGGGGTCGGGCAGTACTTC. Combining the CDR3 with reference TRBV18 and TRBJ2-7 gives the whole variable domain NAGVMQNPRHLVRRRGQEARLRCSPMKGHSHVYWYRQLPEEGLKFMVYLQKENIIDESGMPKERFSAEFPKEGPSILRIQQVVRGDSAAYFCASSPLGTGVGQYFGPGTRLTVT.

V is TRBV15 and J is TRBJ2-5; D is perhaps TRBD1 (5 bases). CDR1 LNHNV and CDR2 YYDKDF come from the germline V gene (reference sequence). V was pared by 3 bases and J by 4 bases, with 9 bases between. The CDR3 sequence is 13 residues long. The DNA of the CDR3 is TGTGCCACCAGCAGCCGACAGCCAGAGACCCAGTACTTC. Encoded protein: CATSSRQPETQYF. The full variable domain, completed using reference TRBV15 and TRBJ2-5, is DAMVIQNPRYQVTQFGKPVTLSCSQTLNHNVMYWYQQKSSQAPKLLFHYYDKDFNNEADTPDNFQSRRPNTSFCFLDIRSPGLGDTAMYLCATSSRQPETQYFGPGTRLLVL.

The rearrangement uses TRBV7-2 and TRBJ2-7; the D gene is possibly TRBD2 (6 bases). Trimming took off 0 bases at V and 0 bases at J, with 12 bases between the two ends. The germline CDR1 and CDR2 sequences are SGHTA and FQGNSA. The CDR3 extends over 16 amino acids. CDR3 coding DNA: TGTGCCAGCAGCTTAGCGGGAGGACTCGTCTCCTACGAGCAGTACTTC. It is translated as CASSLAGGLVSYEQYF. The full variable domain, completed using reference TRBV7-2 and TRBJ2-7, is GAGVSQSPSNKVTEKGKDVELRCDPISGHTALYWYRQSLGQGLEFLIYFQGNSAPDKSGLPSDRFSAERTGGSVSTLTIQRTQQEDSAVYLCASSLAGGLVSYEQYFGPGTRLTVT.

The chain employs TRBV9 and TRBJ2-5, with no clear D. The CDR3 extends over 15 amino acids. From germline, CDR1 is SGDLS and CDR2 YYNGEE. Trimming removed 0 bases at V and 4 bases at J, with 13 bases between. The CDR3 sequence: CASSVGWSGGETQYF. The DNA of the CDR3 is TGTGCCAGCAGCGTAGGGTGGTCGGGTGGAGAGACCCAGTACTTC. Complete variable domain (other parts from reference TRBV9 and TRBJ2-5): DSGVTQTPKHLITATGQRVTLRCSPRSGDLSVYWYQQSLDQGLQFLIQYYNGEERAKGNILERFSAQQFPDLHSELNLSSLELGDSALYFCASSVGWSGGETQYFGPGTRLLVL.

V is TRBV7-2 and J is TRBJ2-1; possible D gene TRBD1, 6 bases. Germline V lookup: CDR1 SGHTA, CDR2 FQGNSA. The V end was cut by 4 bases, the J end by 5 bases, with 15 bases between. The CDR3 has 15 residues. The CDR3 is CASSSIGGPDNEQFF. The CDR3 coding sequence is TGTGCCAGCAGCTCCATAGGGGGTCCCGACAATGAGCAGTTCTTC.

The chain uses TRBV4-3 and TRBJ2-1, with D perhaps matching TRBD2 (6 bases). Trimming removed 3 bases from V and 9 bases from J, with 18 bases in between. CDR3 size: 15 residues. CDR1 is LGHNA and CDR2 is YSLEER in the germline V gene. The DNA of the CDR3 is TGCGCCAGCAGCCAGATGGGGGACTCCCTGAGTGAGCAGTTCTTC. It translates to CASSQMGDSLSEQFF.

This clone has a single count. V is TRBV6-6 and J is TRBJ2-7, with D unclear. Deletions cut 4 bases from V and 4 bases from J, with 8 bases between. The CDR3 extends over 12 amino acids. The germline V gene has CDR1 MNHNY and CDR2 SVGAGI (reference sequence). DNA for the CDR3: TGTGCCAGCAGTTCCCTTCCATACGAGCAGTACTTC. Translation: CASSSLPYEQYF.

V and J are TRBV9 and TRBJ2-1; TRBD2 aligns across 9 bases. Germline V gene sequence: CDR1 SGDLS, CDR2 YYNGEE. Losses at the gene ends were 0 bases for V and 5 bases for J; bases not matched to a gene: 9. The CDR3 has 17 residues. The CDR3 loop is CASSVATSAGGNNEQFF. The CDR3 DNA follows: TGTGCCAGCAGCGTAGCTACGTCAGCGGGAGGTAACAATGAGCAGTTCTTC.

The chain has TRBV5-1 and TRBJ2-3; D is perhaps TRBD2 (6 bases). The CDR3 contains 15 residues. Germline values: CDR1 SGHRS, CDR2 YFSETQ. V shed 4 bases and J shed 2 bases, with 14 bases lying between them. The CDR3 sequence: CASSQPGASTDTQYF. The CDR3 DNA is TGCGCCAGCAGCCAACCGGGAGCTTCCACAGATACGCAGTATTTT.

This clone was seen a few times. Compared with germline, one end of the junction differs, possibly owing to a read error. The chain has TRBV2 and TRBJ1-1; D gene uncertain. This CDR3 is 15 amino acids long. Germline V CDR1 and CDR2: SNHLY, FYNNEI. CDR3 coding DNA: TGTGCCAGCAGTGCGCAGCCTACAGCTAACATTGAAGCTTTCTTT. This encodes CASSAQPTANIEAFF.